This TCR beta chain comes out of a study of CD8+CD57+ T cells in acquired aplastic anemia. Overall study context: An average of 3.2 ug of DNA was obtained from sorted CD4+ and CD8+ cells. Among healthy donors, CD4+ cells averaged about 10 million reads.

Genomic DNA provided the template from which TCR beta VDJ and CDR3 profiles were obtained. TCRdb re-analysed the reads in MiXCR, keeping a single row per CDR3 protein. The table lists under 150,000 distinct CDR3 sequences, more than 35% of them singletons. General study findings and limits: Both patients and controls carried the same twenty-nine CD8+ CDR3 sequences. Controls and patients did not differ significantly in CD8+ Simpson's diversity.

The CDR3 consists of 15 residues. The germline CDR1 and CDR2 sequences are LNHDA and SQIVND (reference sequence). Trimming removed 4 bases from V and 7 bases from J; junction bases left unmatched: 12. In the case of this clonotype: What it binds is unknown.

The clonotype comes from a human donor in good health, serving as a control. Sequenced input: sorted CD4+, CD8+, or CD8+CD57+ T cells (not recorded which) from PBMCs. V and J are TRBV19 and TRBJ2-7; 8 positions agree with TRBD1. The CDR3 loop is CASSRYRTGPKEQYF. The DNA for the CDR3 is TGTGCCAGTAGTAGATACAGGACAGGGCCAAAAGAGCAGTACTTC.